One sample yielded the 9 T cell receptor beta chains listed below, sequenced in a study of early T cells in non-severe SARS-CoV-2 infection. TCRdb re-derived calls from the 5' RACE reads in MiXCR, one entry per CDR3 protein. The data contain 63,000 or so distinct CDR3 sequences, roughly 11% of them singletons. The sample consisted of whole blood, taken at baseline. Every receptor here comes from an adult who was a healthcare worker with PCR-confirmed SARS-CoV-2 infection or an uninfected control (not recorded which).

This clonotype was seen a handful of times. The V and J genes are TRBV11-2 and TRBJ2-3; no clear D. The CDR3 runs 15 residues. V lost 1 base and J lost 3, with 11 bases in between. Germline V gene data show CDR1 as SGHAT and CDR2 as FQNNGV. CDR3 coding DNA: TGTGCCAGCAGCTTAGGCACACCCTTGACAGATACGCAGTATTTT. Amino acids: CASSLGTPLTDTQYF.

The chain combines TRBV30 with TRBJ2-1, with D tentatively TRBD2 (5 bases). V was pared by 3 bases and J by 8 bases, with 14 bases between. Germline lookup yields CDR1 GTSNPN and CDR2 SVGIG (reference sequence). The CDR3 is made up of 13 amino acids. CDR3 sequence: CAWRREGGHEQFF. The CDR3 DNA follows: TGTGCCTGGAGACGGGAAGGAGGACATGAGCAGTTCTTC.

Notes on this clonotype: A single base separates this from a much larger clone, so it may be a read error. The chain recombines TRBV30 with TRBJ1-6, with D unclear. Looked up from germline, CDR1 is GTSNPN and CDR2 is SVGIG (reference sequence). The length of the CDR3 is 11 residues. Here the CDR3 DNA reads TGTGGCTGGAGTGGCAATTCACCCCTCCACTTT. It is translated as CGWSGNSPLHF.

This clonotype turned up a few times. The chain is built from TRBV27 and TRBJ2-3; 7 nucleotides match TRBD1. Germline-derived CDR1 and CDR2 are MNHEY and SMNVEV (reference sequence). This CDR3 is built from 17 residues. The V segment lost 4 bases and the J segment 2 bases; nucleotides outside the gene matches: 12. CDR3 sequence (DNA): TGTGCCAGCAGTTCGCTCGGGACAGCCAGAAACACAGATACGCAGTATTTT. Translating gives CASSSLGTARNTDTQYF.

This clonotype came up many times. V gene TRBV4-3 combines with J gene TRBJ2-7; TRBD2 matches 7 bases. This CDR3 spans 13 amino acids. Germline CDR1 and CDR2: LGHNA and YSLEER. V dropped 5 bases and J dropped 4; count of bases not matched to a gene: 5. The CDR3 protein is CASSSAGGYEQYF. The CDR3 DNA reads TGCGCCAGCAGCTCCGCCGGGGGGTACGAGCAGTACTTC.

This clonotype showed up just a few times. This chain connects TRBV7-3 to TRBJ2-7; tentatively, D is TRBD2 (5 bases). Germline-derived CDR1 and CDR2 are SGHTA and FQGTGA. The V and J ends lost 2 bases and 2 bases respectively, with 13 bases between them. The length of the CDR3 is 15 residues. The CDR3 protein is CASSLEGTAPYEQYF. For the CDR3, the DNA is TGTGCCAGCAGCTTAGAGGGAACAGCACCCTACGAGCAGTACTTC.

The V and J genes are TRBV7-9 and TRBJ2-7; the D gene is possibly TRBD1 (5 bases). The germline V gene has CDR1 SEHNR and CDR2 FQNEAQ (reference sequence). There are 14 residues in the CDR3. The V gene lost 4 bases and the J gene lost 2 bases, with 12 bases spanning the gap. CDR3 sequence reads: CASSYGAGAYEQYF. The DNA of the CDR3 is TGTGCCAGCAGCTATGGGGCCGGAGCCTACGAGCAGTACTTC.

The rearrangement joins TRBV14 to TRBJ2-3; D might be TRBD1 (5 bases). The CDR3 runs 17 residues. Looked up from germline, CDR1 is SGHDN and CDR2 is FVKESK. The V end lost 2 bases, the J end lost 0 bases, and 15 bases lay between the germline ends. The CDR3 coding sequence is TGTGCCAGCAGCCAAAACTACAGGTCGACTAGCACAGATACGCAGTATTTT. This gives the protein CASSQNYRSTSTDTQYF.

The V call is TRBV5-1, the J call TRBJ2-7, with D tentatively TRBD2 (5 bases). The CDR3 spans 13 residues. The germline V gene has CDR1 SGHRS and CDR2 YFSETQ. V was clipped by 1 base and J by 6 bases, with 11 bases between them. In nucleotides, the CDR3 is TGCGCCAGCAGCTTGAGGGAGAACGGCGAGCAGTACTTC. Amino acids: CASSLRENGEQYF.